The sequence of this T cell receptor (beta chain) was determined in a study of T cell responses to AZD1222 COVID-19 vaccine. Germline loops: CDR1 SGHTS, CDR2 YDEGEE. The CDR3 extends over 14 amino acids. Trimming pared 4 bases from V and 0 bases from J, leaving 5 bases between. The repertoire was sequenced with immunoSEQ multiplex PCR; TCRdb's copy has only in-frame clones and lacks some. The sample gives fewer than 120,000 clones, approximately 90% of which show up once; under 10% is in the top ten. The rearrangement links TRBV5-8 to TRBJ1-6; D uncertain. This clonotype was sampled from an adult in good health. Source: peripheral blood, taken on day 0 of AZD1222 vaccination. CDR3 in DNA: TGTGCCAGCAGCGAGGGCTCCTATAATTCACCCCTCCACTTT. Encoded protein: CASSEGSYNSPLHF.